One and the same sample provided the 19 T cell receptor beta chains below, sequenced in a study of shared clonotypes between healthy human individuals. Here immunoSEQ multiplex PCR was the method, and the copy in TCRdb shows in-frame clones only, minus some. The sample has over a million clones, roughly 96% seen once. The sequencing input was naive CD4+ T cells sorted from blood. Regarding subset: CD45RA+ positively selected. The receptors here all came from a man aged 30 to 39 in good health.

The rearrangement joins TRBV10-3 to TRBJ2-4; D gene ambiguous. Trimming removed 3 bases from V and 0 bases from J, with 6 bases in between. Germline assignment: CDR1 ENHRY and CDR2 SYGVKD. The CDR3 covers 14 residues. CDR3 nucleotides: TGTGCCATCAGTGACGGGTTAGCCAAAAACATTCAGTACTTC. Amino acid sequence: CAISDGLAKNIQYF.

This sequence joins TRBV5-1 and TRBJ1-2; 7 nucleotides line up with TRBD1. CDR1 is SGHRS, CDR2 YFSETQ, per germline. The CDR3 covers 17 residues. V shed 2 bases and J 5 bases; nucleotides not matched to a gene: 15. The CDR3 sequence is CASSLKTGTEIGYGYTF. Written as DNA, the CDR3 is TGCGCCAGCAGCTTAAAAACCGGGACAGAAATAGGATATGGCTACACCTTC.

This clone appeared once. The rearrangement joins TRBV7-9 to TRBJ2-3; TRBD2 is a possible D gene (5 bases). Germline CDR1 reads SEHNR; CDR2 reads FQNEAQ (reference sequence). The CDR3 length is 15 residues. The V and J ends lost 1 base and 4 bases respectively, with 12 bases between them. The CDR3 spells CASSLGTGNADTQYF. CDR3 in DNA: TGTGCCAGCAGCTTAGGAACCGGGAACGCAGATACGCAGTATTTT. Complete variable domain (other parts from reference TRBV7-9 and TRBJ2-3): DTGVSQNPRHKITKRGQNVTFRCDPISEHNRLYWYRQTLGQGPEFLTYFQNEAQLEKSRLLSDRFSAERPKGSFSTLEIQRTEQGDSAMYLCASSLGTGNADTQYFGPGTRLTVL.

This rearrangement joins TRBV2 to TRBJ2-7, with D possibly being TRBD2 (6 bases). The CDR3 is made up of 9 amino acids. Trimming left V 8 bases short and J 11 bases short, with 10 bases between. The V gene's germline CDR1 is SNHLY and CDR2 FYNNEI. CDR3 in DNA: TGTGCCAGCTGCAGGGAGGAGTACTTC. Protein product: CASCREEYF.

This clone was seen more than once but under ten times. The chain is built from TRBV2 and TRBJ2-3, with unresolved D. V was shortened by 10 bases and J by 2 bases, with 16 bases between the two germline ends. CDR1 SNHLY and CDR2 FYNNEI come from the germline V gene. This CDR3 spans 14 amino acids. Here the CDR3 DNA reads TGTGCCACTGGGCCCGGGCTAGACACAGATACGCAGTATTTT. Its protein product is CATGPGLDTDTQYF. Drawing the rest from reference TRBV2 and TRBJ2-3, the complete variable domain is EPEVTQTPSHQVTQMGQEVILRCVPISNHLYFYWYRQILGQKVEFLVSFYNNEISEKSEIFDDQFSVERPDGSNFTLKIRSTKLEDSAMYFCATGPGLDTDTQYFGPGTRLTVL.

This rearrangement joins TRBV14 to TRBJ2-7, with D maybe TRBD2 (5 bases). Germline CDR1 reads SGHDN; CDR2 reads FVKESK. The CDR3 has 15 residues. Between the trimmed V and J ends, which lost 1 base and 1 base, there was a span of 11 bases. The DNA of the CDR3 is TGTGCCAGCAGCCAAGGCTGGACTGGGTCCTACGAGCAGTACTTC. Protein product: CASSQGWTGSYEQYF.

This clone was counted a single time. This chain connects TRBV5-5 to TRBJ1-2; 7 bases are a match to TRBD1. The junction had 4 bases not matched to a gene; V was cut back by 3 bases and J by 8 bases. Germline CDR1 SGHKS, CDR2 YYEKEE (reference sequence). This CDR3 contains 12 residues. CDR3 coding DNA: TGTGCCAGCAGCTCGTACAGGGGCGGCTACACCTTC. Translating gives CASSSYRGGYTF. Together with reference TRBV5-5 and TRBJ1-2, the CDR3 gives the full variable domain: DAGVTQSPTHLIKTRGQQVTLRCSPISGHKSVSWYQQVLGQGPQFIFQYYEKEERGRGNFPDRFSARQFPNYSSELNVNALLLGDSALYLCASSSYRGGYTFGSGTRLTVV.

Turning to this clone: Other nucleotide sequences from this sample produce the same CDR3. The genes are TRBV18 and TRBJ2-1; D is tentatively TRBD1 or TRBD2 (5 bases each). Germline-derived CDR1 and CDR2 are KGHSH and LQKENI. With 0 bases removed from V and 8 bases from J, the gap between germline ends came to 8 bases. The CDR3 is made up of 13 amino acids. CDR3 nucleotides: TGTGCCAGCTCACCACCTGGGGGTTATGAGCAGTTCTTC. Amino acid sequence: CASSPPGGYEQFF.

This chain uses TRBV18 with TRBJ1-3; maybe TRBD1 (5 bases). Germline V gives CDR1 KGHSH, CDR2 LQKENI. The length of the CDR3 is 17 residues. V shed 1 base and J shed 0 bases, with 13 bases lying between them. The CDR3 DNA follows: TGTGCCAGCTCACCACTTGACAGCTTCTCCTCTGGAAACACCATATATTTT. It codes for CASSPLDSFSSGNTIYF.

The chain uses TRBV18 and TRBJ2-7; D gene unclear. The CDR3 sequence is 13 residues long. The germline V gene encodes CDR1 KGHSH and CDR2 LQKENI. V shed 6 bases and J shed 6 bases, with 15 bases lying between them. The CDR3 DNA reads TGTGCCAGCTCCCCCGCCCCTGGGCGCGAGCAGTACTTC. Amino acids: CASSPAPGREQYF.

The chain is built from TRBV6-1 and TRBJ2-7; D is perhaps TRBD1 or TRBD2 (5 bases each). Germline lookup yields CDR1 MNHNS and CDR2 SASEGT. V was pared by 7 bases and J by 0 bases, with 13 bases between. There are 14 residues in the CDR3. As DNA, the CDR3 is TGTGCCAGCATTCGGGGCGAGAGCTCCTACGAGCAGTACTTC. It yields the protein CASIRGESSYEQYF.

The chain uses TRBV10-2 and TRBJ2-3; 7 nucleotides agree with TRBD2. The CDR3 covers 18 residues. CDR1 and CDR2 from the germline V gene are WSHSY and SAAADI. Losses at the gene ends were 4 bases for V and 1 base for J; bases not matched to a gene: 14. In DNA, the CDR3 is TGCGCCAGCAGTGGCGGTGGCGGGAGAAGAGGGGGCACAGATACGCAGTATTTT. Protein product: CASSGGGGRRGGTDTQYF.

The chain employs TRBV5-1 and TRBJ2-5; 8 bases align to TRBD1. Germline V lookup: CDR1 SGHRS, CDR2 YFSETQ. The CDR3 runs 14 residues. V lost 1 base to trimming and J lost 5 bases; unmatched junction nucleotides: 4. The CDR3 coding sequence is TGCGCCAGCAGCTTGCAGACAGGGGTGGAGACCCAGTACTTC. Its translation is CASSLQTGVETQYF. Full variable domain (missing parts from reference TRBV5-1 and TRBJ2-5): KAGVTQTPRYLIKTRGQQVTLSCSPISGHRSVSWYQQTPGQGLQFLFEYFSETQRNKGNFPGRFSGRQFSNSRSEMNVSTLELGDSALYLCASSLQTGVETQYFGPGTRLLVL.

V usage is TRBV6-5 and J usage is TRBJ2-3, with 7 bases that match TRBD1. Unmatched junction bases numbered 8, after V lost 3 bases and J lost 11 bases. The V gene's germline CDR1 is MNHEY and CDR2 SVGAGI. The length of the CDR3 is 13 residues. The CDR3 DNA reads TGTGCCAGCAGTTATTCATTTCGGACAGGGCAGTATTTT. Its translation is CASSYSFRTGQYF.

The gene calls are TRBV9 and TRBJ2-3, with 9 bases lining up with TRBD2. After removal of 0 bases from V and 6 bases from J, the junction contained 5 bases not matched to a gene. The CDR3 contains 15 residues. The germline gives CDR1 SGDLS, CDR2 YYNGEE. The CDR3 DNA reads as TGTGCCAGCAGCGTAGTGGGTAGCGGGAGTGATACGCAGTATTTT. Protein sequence: CASSVVGSGSDTQYF.

The chain combines TRBV19 with TRBJ1-4; D is ambiguous. Trimming removed 7 bases from V and 7 bases from J, with 7 bases in between. This CDR3 is 11 amino acids long. Germline V lookup: CDR1 LNHDA, CDR2 SQIVND (reference sequence). The CDR3 loop reads CASNRGEKLFF. DNA of the CDR3: TGTGCCAGTAATCGGGGTGAAAAACTGTTTTTT. The variable domain in full, with the rest retrieved from reference TRBV19 and TRBJ1-4, is DGGITQSPKYLFRKEGQNVTLSCEQNLNHDAMYWYRQDPGQGLRLIYYSQIVNDFQKGDIAEGYSVSREKKESFPLTVTSAQKNPTAFYLCASNRGEKLFFGSGTQLSVL.

This clone was counted once. The rearrangement joins TRBV6-5 to TRBJ1-1; 9 bases match TRBD1. With V trimmed by 6 bases and J by 9 bases, 8 bases remained unmatched. CDR1 MNHEY and CDR2 SVGAGI come from the germline V gene. The CDR3 runs 13 residues. The CDR3 sequence: CASRVTGGGQAFF. CDR3 in DNA: TGTGCCAGCAGGGTAACAGGGGGCGGACAAGCTTTCTTT.

The J gene is TRBJ2-1, the V gene TRBV5-1; no definite D call. Trimming removed 2 bases from V and 6 bases from J, with 15 bases in between. Germline CDR1 SGHRS, CDR2 YFSETQ. The CDR3 extends over 15 amino acids. The CDR3 coding sequence is TGCGCCAGCAGCTTCCCCCACCCGCCTTCCAATGAGCAGTTCTTC. It codes for CASSFPHPPSNEQFF.

The genes are TRBV4-2 and TRBJ2-3, with 10 bases fitting TRBD2. Germline V lookup: CDR1 LGHNA, CDR2 YNFKEQ. The V and J ends lost 1 base and 6 bases, in that order; junction bases with no gene match: 7. This CDR3 comprises 16 residues. CDR3 nucleotide sequence: TGTGCCAGCAGCCAAGGACTAGCGGGTTTCGTCGATACGCAGTATTTT. Residues: CASSQGLAGFVDTQYF.